This TCR beta chain derives from a study of beta chain features in type 1 diabetes. Study-wide results and limits: Equally in patients and controls, PCR might preferentially amplify shorter templates. Because the template was cDNA, high-expressing cells might be over-represented. Type 1 diabetes patients had VDJ junctions that carried fewer insertions and more deletions. Among all four CD4+ subsets, Type 1 diabetes patients had TCRB CDR3s that were moderately but significantly shorter.

The sequenced template was cDNA made from the entire isolated RNA. Only in-frame clones appear in the TCRdb table, and some are missing; sequencing was by immunoSEQ multiplex PCR. The data contain about 410,000 clones, approximately 13% of them singletons. Trimming at V came to 1 base and at J to 6 bases, leaving 15 bases not matched to a gene. Germline V lookup: CDR1 SGHRS, CDR2 YFSETQ. This CDR3 region has 18 residues. This clone turned up a few times. Its antigen is still unknown. The chain couples TRBV5-1 to TRBJ2-3, with 9 bases matching TRBD2. The sequenced sample was naive CD4+ T cells from blood. This TCR derives from a man under 40 in good health. CDR3 bases: TGCGCCAGCAGCTTGAGGCTAGCGGGGCTCACCGGCTTGGATACGCAGTATTTT. This sequence encodes CASSLRLAGLTGLDTQYF.